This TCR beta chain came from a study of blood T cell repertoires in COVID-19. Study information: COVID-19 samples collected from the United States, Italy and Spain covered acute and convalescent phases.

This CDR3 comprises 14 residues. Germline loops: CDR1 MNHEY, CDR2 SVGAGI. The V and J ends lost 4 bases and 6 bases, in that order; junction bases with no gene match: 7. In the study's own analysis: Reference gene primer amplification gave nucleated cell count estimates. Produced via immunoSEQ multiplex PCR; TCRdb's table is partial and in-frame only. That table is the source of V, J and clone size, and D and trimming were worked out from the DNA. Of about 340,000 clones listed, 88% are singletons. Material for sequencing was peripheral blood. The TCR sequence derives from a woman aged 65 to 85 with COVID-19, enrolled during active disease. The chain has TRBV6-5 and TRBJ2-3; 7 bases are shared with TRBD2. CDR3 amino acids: CASSSTGGFDTQYF. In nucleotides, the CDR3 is TGTGCCAGCAGTTCGACGGGGGGTTTCGATACGCAGTATTTT.